The rows below give T cell receptor beta chains drawn from one sample of a study of Ad26.COV2.S vaccination and SARS-CoV-2 variants. The table came from immunoSEQ multiplex PCR; TCRdb's copy has only in-frame clones and leaves some out. The table lists around 94,000 clones, roughly 80% of them singletons. This sample comprised peripheral blood, obtained after recovery from COVID-19. These receptors all stem from a human donor who had recovered from COVID-19. The CDR3 runs from the conserved cysteine through the conserved F or W. Fields, in order: D gene, clone size, J gene, V gene, CDR3 protein, CDR3 DNA. The D gene is left open where the match is weak. The size field is filled for only some rows; it gives once, few, many or a size class.

d_call: TRBD1
clone_size: once
j_call: TRBJ1-2
v_call: TRBV30
cdr3_aa: CAWCGPGGYGYTF
cdr3_nt: TGTGCCTGGTGTGGCCCAGGGGGGTATGGCTACACCTTC

d_call: .
clone_size: .
j_call: TRBJ2-5
v_call: TRBV2
cdr3_aa: CASSVQTRETQYF
cdr3_nt: TGTGCCAGCAGTGTGCAGACGCGGGAGACCCAGTACTTC

d_call: .
clone_size: .
j_call: TRBJ2-1
v_call: TRBV19
cdr3_aa: CASTRAIGMNEQFF
cdr3_nt: TGTGCCTCCACCAGGGCTATAGGCATGAATGAGCAGTTCTTC

d_call: .
clone_size: .
j_call: TRBJ2-7
v_call: TRBV12-3/TRBV12-4
cdr3_aa: CASSLTYEQYF
cdr3_nt: TGTGCCAGCAGTTTAACCTACGAGCAGTACTTC

d_call: TRBD1
clone_size: .
j_call: TRBJ1-2
v_call: TRBV19
cdr3_aa: CASSLQDRDGYGYTF
cdr3_nt: TGTGCCAGTAGTCTTCAGGACAGGGATGGCTATGGCTACACCTTC

d_call: .
clone_size: .
j_call: TRBJ2-3
v_call: TRBV7-2
cdr3_aa: CASSPLSTDTQYF
cdr3_nt: TGTGCCAGCAGCCCGCTAAGCACAGATACGCAGTATTTT

d_call: .
clone_size: .
j_call: TRBJ1-5
v_call: TRBV29-1
cdr3_aa: CSAGGGDYQPQHF
cdr3_nt: TGCAGCGCGGGGGGGGGTGACTATCAGCCCCAGCATTTT

d_call: .
clone_size: .
j_call: TRBJ1-6
v_call: TRBV6-1
cdr3_aa: CASSEPFGPSPLHF
cdr3_nt: TGTGCCAGCAGTGAACCCTTTGGGCCTTCACCCCTCCACTTT

d_call: TRBD1
clone_size: .
j_call: TRBJ1-5
v_call: TRBV7-2
cdr3_aa: CASKGAVYQPQHF
cdr3_nt: TGTGCCAGCAAGGGGGCTGTTTATCAGCCCCAGCATTTT

d_call: .
clone_size: .
j_call: TRBJ1-2
v_call: TRBV4-3
cdr3_aa: CASSENTGMGNYGYTF
cdr3_nt: TGCGCCAGCAGCGAAAATACAGGGATGGGAAACTATGGCTACACCTTC

d_call: .
clone_size: .
j_call: TRBJ2-7
v_call: TRBV4-3
cdr3_aa: CASSQDLGDYEQYF
cdr3_nt: TGCGCCAGCAGCCAAGATCTGGGAGACTACGAGCAGTACTTC

d_call: .
clone_size: once
j_call: TRBJ2-5
v_call: TRBV7-2
cdr3_aa: CASSLNGNAETQYF
cdr3_nt: TGTGCCAGCAGCTTAAACGGGAATGCGGAGACCCAGTACTTC

d_call: .
clone_size: .
j_call: TRBJ2-6
v_call: TRBV5-1
cdr3_aa: CASLDDAGANVLTF
cdr3_nt: TGCGCCAGCCTGGACGACGCTGGGGCCAACGTCCTGACTTTC

d_call: TRBD1
clone_size: .
j_call: TRBJ2-6
v_call: TRBV30
cdr3_aa: CAFITGALPSGANVLTF
cdr3_nt: TGTGCCTTCATAACAGGGGCTTTACCCTCTGGGGCCAACGTCCTGACTTTC

d_call: .
clone_size: .
j_call: TRBJ1-6
v_call: TRBV5-4
cdr3_aa: CASRSQGLSNNSPLHF
cdr3_nt: TGTGCCAGCAGGTCACAAGGGCTATCGAATAATTCACCCCTCCACTTT

d_call: .
clone_size: .
j_call: TRBJ1-4
v_call: TRBV7-2
cdr3_aa: CASGSGFGGVTNEKLFF
cdr3_nt: TGTGCCAGCGGCTCAGGATTCGGGGGGGTCACTAATGAAAAACTGTTTTTT

d_call: .
clone_size: .
j_call: TRBJ2-7
v_call: TRBV6-2/TRBV6-3
cdr3_aa: CASSDWIADTYEQYF
cdr3_nt: TGTGCCAGCAGCGACTGGATAGCGGACACCTACGAGCAGTACTTC

d_call: TRBD2
clone_size: .
j_call: TRBJ2-1
v_call: TRBV5-1
cdr3_aa: CASSLRSGGAGDEQFF
cdr3_nt: TGCGCCAGCAGCTTGCGAAGCGGGGGGGCCGGGGATGAGCAGTTCTTC

d_call: .
clone_size: .
j_call: TRBJ2-3
v_call: TRBV7-9
cdr3_aa: CASSFLARTDTQYF
cdr3_nt: TGTGCCAGCAGCTTTCTAGCGCGCACAGATACGCAGTATTTT

d_call: TRBD2
clone_size: .
j_call: TRBJ2-3
v_call: TRBV5-1
cdr3_aa: CASSLVGTNPDTQYF
cdr3_nt: TGCGCCAGCAGCTTGGTCGGGACTAATCCAGATACGCAGTATTTT

d_call: .
clone_size: .
j_call: TRBJ2-7
v_call: TRBV28
cdr3_aa: CASSTPPGYEQYF
cdr3_nt: TGTGCCAGCAGTACACCGCCAGGGTACGAGCAGTACTTC

d_call: TRBD1
clone_size: .
j_call: TRBJ2-7
v_call: TRBV9
cdr3_aa: CASSVGGQGTDYEQYF
cdr3_nt: TGTGCCAGCAGCGTGGGGGGACAGGGGACCGACTACGAGCAGTACTTC

d_call: .
clone_size: .
j_call: TRBJ1-6
v_call: TRBV28
cdr3_aa: CASRRTGEHSPLHF
cdr3_nt: TGTGCCAGCCGACGCACGGGGGAGCATTCACCCCTCCACTTT

d_call: .
clone_size: once
j_call: TRBJ1-6
v_call: TRBV29-1
cdr3_aa: CSVRATTSYNSPLHF
cdr3_nt: TGCAGCGTTAGAGCTACGACATCTTATAATTCACCCCTCCACTTT

d_call: .
clone_size: .
j_call: TRBJ1-1
v_call: TRBV2
cdr3_aa: CASSVRGDTEAFF
cdr3_nt: TGTGCCAGCAGTGTGAGGGGGGACACTGAAGCTTTCTTT

d_call: TRBD1
clone_size: .
j_call: TRBJ1-1
v_call: TRBV12-5
cdr3_aa: CASGLVRGDRGNTEAFF
cdr3_nt: TGTGCTAGTGGTTTGGTACGTGGGGACAGGGGGAACACTGAAGCTTTCTTT

d_call: .
clone_size: .
j_call: TRBJ1-2
v_call: TRBV28
cdr3_aa: CASTSGGPHYGYTF
cdr3_nt: TGTGCCAGCACCTCGGGGGGGCCCCACTATGGCTACACCTTC

d_call: .
clone_size: .
j_call: TRBJ2-1
v_call: TRBV7-9
cdr3_aa: CASSLSTTGSREQFF
cdr3_nt: TGTGCCAGCAGCTTAAGCACCACAGGATCTCGGGAGCAGTTCTTC

d_call: .
clone_size: .
j_call: TRBJ1-2
v_call: TRBV19
cdr3_aa: CASSIDRVPGANYGYTF
cdr3_nt: TGTGCCAGTAGTATAGATCGAGTCCCCGGAGCTAACTATGGCTACACCTTC

d_call: .
clone_size: .
j_call: TRBJ2-2
v_call: TRBV5-1
cdr3_aa: CASSSRGAKNTGELFF
cdr3_nt: TGCGCCAGCAGCTCCCGGGGGGCTAAGAACACCGGGGAGCTGTTTTTT

d_call: .
clone_size: .
j_call: TRBJ1-5
v_call: TRBV19
cdr3_aa: CASSIARVGQPQHF
cdr3_nt: TGTGCCAGTAGTATAGCCAGGGTGGGTCAGCCCCAGCATTTT

d_call: TRBD2
clone_size: .
j_call: TRBJ2-2
v_call: TRBV5-1
cdr3_aa: CASRLAGALNTGELFF
cdr3_nt: TGCGCCAGCAGACTAGCGGGGGCCCTGAACACCGGGGAGCTGTTTTTT

d_call: .
clone_size: .
j_call: TRBJ2-2
v_call: TRBV6-1
cdr3_aa: CASSEVALNTGELFF
cdr3_nt: TGTGCCAGCAGTGAGGTGGCACTGAACACCGGGGAGCTGTTTTTT

d_call: TRBD1
clone_size: .
j_call: TRBJ1-5
v_call: TRBV2
cdr3_aa: CASSVQGVRPQHF
cdr3_nt: TGTGCCAGCAGTGTACAGGGGGTGAGGCCCCAGCATTTT

d_call: .
clone_size: .
j_call: TRBJ1-5
v_call: TRBV28
cdr3_aa: CASSFGQPQHF
cdr3_nt: TGTGCCAGCAGTTTTGGCCAGCCCCAGCATTTT

d_call: .
clone_size: .
j_call: TRBJ1-2
v_call: TRBV7-2
cdr3_aa: CASSLRGGLNYGYTF
cdr3_nt: TGTGCCAGCAGCTTAAGGGGTGGGCTTAACTATGGCTACACCTTC

d_call: .
clone_size: .
j_call: TRBJ1-6
v_call: TRBV12-5
cdr3_aa: CASGLKQVPLHF
cdr3_nt: TGTGCTAGTGGTTTGAAACAGGTACCCCTCCACTTT

d_call: .
clone_size: .
j_call: TRBJ2-5
v_call: TRBV7-9
cdr3_aa: CASSLGGKETQYF
cdr3_nt: TGTGCCAGCAGCTTAGGTGGGAAGGAGACCCAGTACTTC

d_call: TRBD2
clone_size: once
j_call: TRBJ2-2
v_call: TRBV5-1
cdr3_aa: CASSLWQGGTGELFF
cdr3_nt: TGCGCCAGCAGCTTGTGGCAGGGAGGGACCGGGGAGCTGTTTTTT

d_call: .
clone_size: once
j_call: TRBJ2-2
v_call: TRBV19
cdr3_aa: CASSSTTNTGELFF
cdr3_nt: TGTGCCAGTAGTAGCACAACGAACACCGGGGAGCTGTTTTTT

d_call: TRBD2
clone_size: .
j_call: TRBJ2-7
v_call: TRBV29-1
cdr3_aa: CSVEGTSGTYEQYF
cdr3_nt: TGCAGCGTTGAAGGGACTAGCGGGACCTACGAGCAGTACTTC

d_call: TRBD2
clone_size: .
j_call: TRBJ2-2
v_call: TRBV11-2
cdr3_aa: CASNSGGETGELFF
cdr3_nt: TGTGCCAGCAATTCGGGAGGGGAAACCGGGGAGCTGTTTTTT

d_call: .
clone_size: .
j_call: TRBJ2-1
v_call: TRBV6-6
cdr3_aa: CASSYPRGDEQFF
cdr3_nt: TGTGCCAGCAGTTACCCGAGGGGTGATGAGCAGTTCTTC

d_call: .
clone_size: once
j_call: TRBJ2-1
v_call: TRBV7-2
cdr3_aa: CASAGGTFYNEQFF
cdr3_nt: TGTGCCAGCGCCGGAGGGACCTTCTACAATGAGCAGTTCTTC

d_call: .
clone_size: .
j_call: TRBJ1-5
v_call: TRBV10-2
cdr3_aa: CASTGPSGDQPQHF
cdr3_nt: TGCGCCAGCACAGGGCCCTCCGGGGATCAGCCCCAGCATTTT

d_call: TRBD1
clone_size: few
j_call: TRBJ1-2
v_call: TRBV4-1
cdr3_aa: CASSQDDRVVYGYTF
cdr3_nt: TGCGCCAGCAGCCAAGATGACAGGGTAGTCTATGGCTACACCTTC

d_call: .
clone_size: .
j_call: TRBJ1-2
v_call: TRBV29-1
cdr3_aa: CSVVPSGPNSGYTF
cdr3_nt: TGCAGCGTTGTTCCATCGGGGCCGAACAGTGGCTACACCTTC

d_call: .
clone_size: .
j_call: TRBJ1-1
v_call: TRBV29-1
cdr3_aa: CSVDSANTEAFF
cdr3_nt: TGCAGCGTTGATTCTGCGAACACTGAAGCTTTCTTT

d_call: .
clone_size: .
j_call: TRBJ1-3
v_call: TRBV4-3
cdr3_aa: CASSQDAVRYISGNTIYF
cdr3_nt: TGCGCCAGCAGCCAAGATGCAGTCCGATATATCTCTGGAAACACCATATATTTT

d_call: .
clone_size: once
j_call: TRBJ2-1
v_call: TRBV12-3/TRBV12-4
cdr3_aa: CASSYSLEQFF
cdr3_nt: TGTGCCAGCAGCTATAGCCTTGAGCAGTTCTTC

d_call: TRBD2
clone_size: .
j_call: TRBJ2-1
v_call: TRBV5-3
cdr3_aa: CARSLVLAGGLGEQFF
cdr3_nt: TGTGCCAGAAGCTTGGTGTTAGCGGGGGGGCTGGGTGAGCAGTTCTTC

d_call: .
clone_size: .
j_call: TRBJ2-3
v_call: TRBV5-6
cdr3_aa: CASSWAVTDTQYF
cdr3_nt: TGTGCCAGCAGCTGGGCAGTCACAGATACGCAGTATTTT

d_call: TRBD2
clone_size: .
j_call: TRBJ2-1
v_call: TRBV5-1
cdr3_aa: CASSLASGGFNEQFF
cdr3_nt: TGCGCCAGCAGCTTGGCTAGCGGGGGCTTCAATGAGCAGTTCTTC

d_call: .
clone_size: medium-sized
j_call: TRBJ2-7
v_call: TRBV6-1
cdr3_aa: CASSESGGGLYEQYF
cdr3_nt: TGTGCCAGCAGTGAATCGGGGGGCGGTTTGTACGAGCAGTACTTC

d_call: .
clone_size: .
j_call: TRBJ2-7
v_call: TRBV3-1/TRBV3-2
cdr3_aa: CASSSLGEQYF
cdr3_nt: TGTGCCAGCAGCTCCCTCGGGGAGCAGTACTTC

d_call: .
clone_size: .
j_call: TRBJ2-1
v_call: TRBV18
cdr3_aa: CASSPPLQGNYNEQFF
cdr3_nt: TGTGCCAGCTCACCACCTTTACAGGGCAACTACAATGAGCAGTTCTTC

d_call: .
clone_size: once
j_call: TRBJ2-1
v_call: TRBV7-9
cdr3_aa: CASSLLVRGNEQFF
cdr3_nt: TGTGCCAGCAGCTTACTAGTAAGGGGTAATGAGCAGTTCTTC

d_call: .
clone_size: few
j_call: TRBJ1-5
v_call: TRBV2
cdr3_aa: CASNRVNQPQHF
cdr3_nt: TGTGCCAGCAACAGAGTAAATCAGCCCCAGCATTTT

d_call: .
clone_size: .
j_call: TRBJ2-3
v_call: TRBV28
cdr3_aa: CASQPGPSTDTQYF
cdr3_nt: TGTGCCAGCCAACCGGGACCTAGCACAGATACGCAGTATTTT